The subject of this entry is one T cell receptor beta chain. Many counts were recorded for this clonotype. No antigen is known for it. Nothing much larger sits one base from this clone, and base qualities are not available. The entry originates in a study of response to subunit inactivated influenza vaccine (dated by TCRdb to the late 2010s). Concerning the study at large: The study used deep quantitative T cell receptor repertoire profiling to track responses to a trivalent subunit inactivated influenza vaccine.

The library was prepared using RT-PCR. The listed sequencing device is Illumina HiSeq 2500. The public reads were quality trimmed at Q25 with fastp and then assembled into clones with MiXCR by TCRdb, keeping productive beta chains. Rows are combined by CDR3 protein, so each entry shows the most common genes and DNA. The sample yields about 520,000 distinct CDR3 sequences; roughly 23% were counted once. The ten largest make up 1.9% of the sample. The CDR3 measures 13 amino acids from cysteine to phenylalanine. CDR3 DNA only is kept here, 39 bases in frame from base 1. Per the germline V gene, MNHNS is the CDR1 and SASEGT is the CDR2. The investigation overall reported the following: It was suggested by the authors that each seasonal influenza vaccination may recruit only a limited number of new T cells.

The receptor was isolated from a man aged 50-60 years who received an inactivated influenza vaccine. Donor details come from another sample of the same person, matched by shared clones. The chain links TRBV6-1 with TRBJ2-3; 9 of the junction bases match TRBD2. Sequenced material: CD4+ T cells sorted from PBMCs, taken more than 4 days after vaccination. The DNA sequence reads TGTGTCTCGGCTAGCGGGGGCACAGATACGCAGTATTTT. This encodes CVSASGGTDTQYF.